This T cell receptor beta chain was found in a study of cytomegalovirus exposure and HLA in healthy donors. Background on the study: As an earlier analysis found, around 200 million T cells yielded about 120 million unique TCR beta sequences. Study results and caveats: Reports indicated that the classifier achieved high specificity and sensitivity in diagnosing cytomegalovirus status. Most of the CMV-associated TCR beta chains (in a later analysis) appeared to be HLA-restricted.

Donors were ostensibly healthy at sampling, although undocumented immune exposures were probable. On this clone: Its target is unknown.

Both 60 Vbeta primers and 13 Jbeta primers went into the PCR. Some clones are missing from TCRdb's copy, which holds only in-frame ones; the method was immunoSEQ multiplex PCR. The data show 150,000 to 200,000 clones, 70% to 80% seen once. CDR1 LGHNA and CDR2 YSLEER come from the germline V gene. The V and J ends lost 5 bases and 3 bases, in that order; junction bases with no gene match: 3. The CDR3 extends over 14 amino acids. Sequencing was done on a sample of PBMCs. The source is a woman aged 25 to 39 in good health and CMV-seropositive. The chain couples TRBV4-3 to TRBJ2-7, with 11 positions matching TRBD1. In nucleotides, the CDR3 is TGCGCCAGCAGCTCAGGGACAGGGGGCTACGAGCAGTACTTC. Its protein product is CASSSGTGGYEQYF.